The 30 T cell receptor beta chains below come from one sample, sequenced in a study of blood T cell repertoires in COVID-19. Only in-frame clones appear in the TCRdb table, and some are missing; sequencing was by immunoSEQ multiplex PCR. The table has about 190,000 clones, approximately 81% seen once. Sequenced: peripheral blood. These receptors came from a woman over 75 with active or convalescent COVID-19.

The gene calls are TRBV21-1 and TRBJ1-2; the table assigns TRBD1, which was not confirmed against the DNA. TRBV21-1 is assigned pseudogene status. This CDR3 is built from 17 residues. CDR3 nucleotides: TGTGCCAGTACAGCAGGGGGCCTCCAAACGATTGGCTATGGCTACACCTTC. It is translated as CASTAGGLQTIGYGYTF.

This chain uses TRBV6-1 with TRBJ1-1; no clear D gene. V lost 7 bases to trimming and J lost 4 bases, with 13 bases between them. Looked up from germline, CDR1 is MNHNS and CDR2 is SASEGT. The CDR3 has 13 residues. The CDR3 loop reads CASTQRTITEAFF. The CDR3 DNA reads TGTGCCAGCACCCAAAGAACTATCACTGAAGCTTTCTTT.

This clone came up a few times. V usage is TRBV7-8 and J usage is TRBJ2-2; tentatively, D is TRBD2 (5 bases). This CDR3 has 17 amino acids. CDR1 is SGHVS, CDR2 FQNEAQ, per germline. V was trimmed by 5 bases and J by 1 base, leaving 17 bases between them. The CDR3 DNA follows: TGTGCCAGCAGCCAACGAAGCGGATTATTGAACACCGGGGAGCTGTTTTTT. It translates to CASSQRSGLLNTGELFF.

V is TRBV10-3 and J is TRBJ1-5, with D unclear. Germline V gene data show CDR1 as ENHRY and CDR2 as SYGVKD. The ends were cut back, 3 bases at V and 5 bases at J, with 8 bases in the middle. CDR3 length: 13 amino acids. CDR3 protein: CAISELHDQPQHF. CDR3 DNA: TGTGCCATCAGTGAACTACACGATCAGCCCCAGCATTTT.

The chain links TRBV7-2 to TRBJ1-4, with D perhaps TRBD1 (5 bases). This CDR3 has 19 residues. Trimming shortened V by 5 bases and J by 8 bases, and 30 bases separated the two germline ends. Looked up from germline, CDR1 is SGHTA and CDR2 is FQGNSA. CDR3 DNA: TGTGCCAGCAGCCCCAGCGGGAGGGGCGGGAATTTGGGAATAGAAAAACTGTTTTTT. The encoded protein is CASSPSGRGGNLGIEKLFF.

V usage is TRBV28 and J usage is TRBJ2-7; 12 bases map to TRBD1. The V and J ends lost 2 bases and 7 bases, in that order; junction bases with no gene match: 9. The CDR3 is made up of 16 amino acids. Per the germline V gene, CDR1 is MDHEN and CDR2 is SYDVKM. CDR3 protein: CASSLRIGTGGFEQYF. CDR3 nucleotide sequence: TGTGCCAGCAGTTTACGTATAGGGACAGGGGGCTTTGAGCAGTACTTC.

The rearrangement uses TRBV7-9 and TRBJ1-3, with 9 nucleotides matching TRBD1. The CDR3 contains 16 residues. Germline-derived CDR1 and CDR2 are SEHNR and FQNEAQ (reference sequence). With V trimmed by 4 bases and J by 8 bases, 12 bases remained unmatched. The CDR3 sequence: CASSSNPGTGSDTIYF. CDR3 sequence (DNA): TGTGCCAGCAGCTCCAATCCGGGGACAGGGTCGGACACCATATATTTT.

The chain employs TRBV5-4 and TRBJ2-3; TRBD2 agrees at 12 bases. CDR1 and CDR2 from the germline V gene are SGHNT and YYREEE (reference sequence). This CDR3 has 19 amino acids. The junction had 10 bases not matched to a gene; V was cut back by 2 bases and J by 0 bases. The CDR3 DNA reads as TGTGCCAGCAGCTTCCCCGGGACTAGCGGGCTATCTAGCACAGATACGCAGTATTTT. Its translation: CASSFPGTSGLSSTDTQYF.

V usage is TRBV7-9 and J usage is TRBJ1-1; TRBD1 is a possible D gene (5 bases). Looked up from germline, CDR1 is SEHNR and CDR2 is FQNEAQ (reference sequence). CDR3 length: 12 amino acids. Trimming removed 5 bases at V and 7 bases at J, with 11 bases between. The CDR3 sequence is CASSRRGDEAFF. CDR3 in DNA: TGTGCCAGCAGCAGACGGGGGGATGAAGCTTTCTTT.

J is TRBJ2-5 and V is TRBV3-1 (or the pseudogene TRBV3-2), with a possible D match to TRBD1 (6 bases). V dropped 6 bases and J dropped 5 bases, with 16 bases sitting between them. CDR3 size: 14 residues. Germline V CDR1 and CDR2: LGHDT, YNNKEL (reference sequence). Here the CDR3 reads CASRTKGVRETQYF. DNA for the CDR3: TGTGCCAGCAGAACAAAGGGGGTACGGGAGACCCAGTACTTC.

The chain combines TRBV5-1 with TRBJ2-2; D call uncertain. This CDR3 has 14 amino acids. Germline CDR1 SGHRS, CDR2 YFSETQ. The V end was cut by 0 bases, the J end by 3 bases, with 6 bases between. This chain's CDR3 is CASSLDLDTGELFF. CDR3 sequence (DNA): TGCGCCAGCAGCTTGGACTTGGACACCGGGGAGCTGTTTTTT.

The chain recombines TRBV27 with TRBJ2-1, with 7 bases aligning to TRBD1. The junction had 5 bases not matched to a gene; V was cut back by 5 bases and J by 1 base. The CDR3 extends over 15 amino acids. The germline V gene encodes CDR1 MNHEY and CDR2 SMNVEV (reference sequence). DNA for the CDR3: TGTGCCAGCAGTCTCGACAGGGTGTCCTACAATGAGCAGTTCTTC. Its protein is CASSLDRVSYNEQFF.

The rearrangement joins TRBV3-1 (or the pseudogene TRBV3-2) to TRBJ2-5; D is ambiguous. Germline CDR1 is LGHDT and CDR2 is YNNKEL (reference sequence). The CDR3 has 15 residues. Trimming left V 0 bases short and J 2 bases short, with 10 bases between. CDR3 sequence reads: CASSQDPRSQETQYF. For the CDR3, the DNA is TGTGCCAGCAGCCAAGATCCTCGCAGTCAAGAGACCCAGTACTTC.

The genes are TRBV4-2 and TRBJ1-3, with 7 bases fitting TRBD1. The V gene's germline CDR1 is LGHNA and CDR2 YNFKEQ. V gave up 1 base and J gave up 1 base; unmatched junction bases: 7. This CDR3 contains 17 residues. The CDR3 DNA reads as TGTGCCAGCAGCCAAGTGGCAGACAGGGCATCTGGAAACACCATATATTTT. It specifies CASSQVADRASGNTIYF.

The rearrangement links TRBV5-4 to TRBJ2-7, with D possibly TRBD2 on 6 matching bases. The germline CDR1 and CDR2 sequences are SGHNT and YYREEE (reference sequence). V lost 3 bases to trimming and J lost 6 bases, with 16 bases between them. This CDR3 comprises 14 residues. The CDR3 DNA is TGTGCCAGCAGCTCGAGGCGGGGTTCAAGCGAGCAGTACTTC. Protein: CASSSRRGSSEQYF.

The chain joins TRBV18 to TRBJ2-7; TRBD1 aligns across 7 bases. Germline CDR1 is KGHSH and CDR2 is LQKENI. V gave up 3 bases and J gave up 7 bases; unmatched junction bases: 24. This CDR3 is 19 amino acids long. As DNA, the CDR3 is TGTGCCAGCTCACCCACACCCTGGACAGGCGGACGGGGTAGAGGGGAGCAGTACTTC. This encodes CASSPTPWTGGRGRGEQYF. Supplemented by reference TRBV18 and TRBJ2-7, the full variable domain reads NAGVMQNPRHLVRRRGQEARLRCSPMKGHSHVYWYRQLPEEGLKFMVYLQKENIIDESGMPKERFSAEFPKEGPSILRIQQVVRGDSAAYFCASSPTPWTGGRGRGEQYFGPGTRLTVT.

V is TRBV5-4 and J is TRBJ2-7; perhaps TRBD2 as D (6 bases). The V end lost 1 base, the J end lost 4 bases, and 12 bases lay between the germline ends. Germline lookup yields CDR1 SGHNT and CDR2 YYREEE (reference sequence). This CDR3 spans 14 amino acids. The CDR3: CASSLYGRRYEQYF. The CDR3 coding sequence is TGTGCCAGCAGCTTGTACGGGAGAAGGTACGAGCAGTACTTC.

V gene TRBV18 combines with J gene TRBJ2-3; 9 nucleotides line up with TRBD2. Germline V gene lookup returns CDR1 KGHSH and CDR2 LQKENI. This CDR3 is 16 amino acids long. V lost 5 bases, J lost 0 bases, and 6 bases stayed unmatched. DNA for the CDR3: TGTGCCAGCTCATCAAATAGCGGGGGAAGCACAGATACGCAGTATTTT. It specifies CASSSNSGGSTDTQYF. The variable domain in full, completed from reference TRBV18 and TRBJ2-3, reads NAGVMQNPRHLVRRRGQEARLRCSPMKGHSHVYWYRQLPEEGLKFMVYLQKENIIDESGMPKERFSAEFPKEGPSILRIQQVVRGDSAAYFCASSSNSGGSTDTQYFGPGTRLTVL.

The chain uses TRBV6-2 or TRBV6-3 and TRBJ2-1; TRBD2 matches at 14 bases. The CDR3 has 16 amino acids. Looked up from germline, CDR1 is MNHEY and CDR2 is SVGEGT. V was clipped by 6 bases and J by 12 bases; unmatched bases: 13. CDR3 sequence: CASSPRRTSGRLRQFF. In nucleotides, the CDR3 is TGTGCCAGCAGCCCCCGGAGGACTAGCGGGAGGTTACGGCAGTTCTTC.

V usage is TRBV28 and J usage is TRBJ2-3; 9 bases are shared with TRBD2. The trim removed 8 bases at V and 4 bases at J, leaving 7 bases unmatched. The length of the CDR3 is 14 residues. The germline V gene encodes CDR1 MDHEN and CDR2 SYDVKM. CDR3 in amino acids: CASCSGSGSDTQYF. CDR3 bases: TGTGCCAGCTGTAGCGGGAGCGGTTCAGATACGCAGTATTTT.

V usage is TRBV7-2 and J usage is TRBJ2-1, with TRBD2 as a possible D gene (5 bases). Trimming took off 2 bases at V and 10 bases at J, with 18 bases between the two ends. The V gene's germline CDR1 is SGHTA and CDR2 FQGNSA. CDR3 length: 15 residues. CDR3 DNA sequence: TGTGCCAGCAGCTTATGGGGAGATAGTCTCGGAGAGCAGTTCTTC. Residues: CASSLWGDSLGEQFF. The whole variable domain, filled in from reference TRBV7-2 and TRBJ2-1, reads GAGVSQSPSNKVTEKGKDVELRCDPISGHTALYWYRQSLGQGLEFLIYFQGNSAPDKSGLPSDRFSAERTGGSVSTLTIQRTQQEDSAVYLCASSLWGDSLGEQFFGPGTRLTVL.

A word on this clone: Compared with germline, one end of the junction differs, possibly owing to a read error. The chain employs TRBV2 and TRBJ2-1, with a possible D match to TRBD2 (6 bases). Per the germline V gene, CDR1 is SNHLY and CDR2 is FYNNEI. CDR3 size: 14 residues. CDR3 region: CASSEAGAVMREVF. The CDR3 DNA reads TGTGCCAGCAGTGAAGCGGGAGCTGTCATGAGGGAGGTCTTC.

Remarks on this clone: The sample contains more than one DNA sequence encoding this CDR3. This chain connects TRBV5-1 to TRBJ2-3; weak D call: TRBD1 (6 bases). The CDR3 totals 15 residues. Trimming stripped 0 bases from V and 6 bases from J, with 14 bases between. From germline, CDR1 is SGHRS and CDR2 YFSETQ. In DNA, the CDR3 is TGCGCCAGCAGCTTGGCGGCAGGGGAGTTTGATACGCAGTATTTT. This gives the protein CASSLAAGEFDTQYF.

V gene TRBV6-1 combines with J gene TRBJ2-7; TRBD1 aligns across 8 bases. Germline values: CDR1 MNHNS, CDR2 SASEGT. After removal of 2 bases from V and 0 bases from J, the junction contained 3 bases not matched to a gene. The CDR3 totals 15 residues. The CDR3 protein is CASSERTGSSYEQYF. DNA of the CDR3: TGTGCCAGCAGTGAACGGACAGGGAGCTCCTACGAGCAGTACTTC.

The V and J genes are TRBV9 and TRBJ2-1; D is perhaps TRBD1 (5 bases). Trimming cost V 4 bases and J 7 bases, with 18 bases left between them. CDR1 is SGDLS and CDR2 is YYNGEE in the germline V gene. CDR3 size: 15 residues. DNA of the CDR3: TGTGCCAGCAGCACCAGGGCCCGGGCCGATAATGAGCAGTTCTTC. Translating it yields CASSTRARADNEQFF.

J is TRBJ1-2 and V is TRBV14; no definite D call. CDR1 and CDR2 from the germline V gene are SGHDN and FVKESK. The length of the CDR3 is 17 residues. V shed 3 bases and J shed 5 bases, with 22 bases lying between them. The CDR3 bases are TGTGCCAGCAGCCAGGACCGTGTCAGCGGTTTTTGGTATGGCTACACCTTC. It yields the protein CASSQDRVSGFWYGYTF.

J is TRBJ1-2 and V is TRBV19; 7 positions agree with TRBD1. This CDR3 is built from 13 residues. The germline gives CDR1 LNHDA, CDR2 SQIVND (reference sequence). Trimming took 8 bases from V and 6 from J; bases not matched to a gene: 9. CDR3 sequence (DNA): TGTGCCAGTCGAAGTCTGCAGGGGGATGGCTACACCTTC. Translated, it gives CASRSLQGDGYTF.

The chain has TRBV28 and TRBJ2-7, with 7 bases fitting TRBD1. V lost 5 bases to trimming and J lost 3 bases; unmatched junction nucleotides: 7. The germline V gene encodes CDR1 MDHEN and CDR2 SYDVKM. CDR3 size: 14 residues. This chain's CDR3 is CASSGGQPNYEQYF. CDR3 nucleotide sequence: TGTGCCAGCAGTGGGGGACAGCCCAACTACGAGCAGTACTTC.

The table lists this clone with a count of one. The gene calls are TRBV2 and TRBJ2-3; a weak D match, TRBD2 (7 bases). Germline V CDR1 and CDR2: SNHLY, FYNNEI. Between the trimmed V and J ends, which lost 2 bases and 2 bases, there was a span of 11 bases. This CDR3 contains 15 residues. This CDR3 is CASSERGGPTDTQYF. DNA for the CDR3: TGTGCCAGCAGTGAAAGGGGGGGCCCCACAGATACGCAGTATTTT.

This clone has more than one count but fewer than ten. This rearrangement joins TRBV4-1 to TRBJ1-1; 8 nucleotides match TRBD1. This CDR3 is 14 amino acids long. Germline lookup yields CDR1 MGHRA and CDR2 YSYEKL. The V segment lost 3 bases and the J segment 4 bases; nucleotides outside the gene matches: 4. CDR3: CASSQLTGGTEAFF. CDR3 nucleotide sequence: TGCGCCAGCAGCCAGCTTACAGGGGGCACTGAAGCTTTCTTT.